Listed below are T cell receptor beta chains from one sample, sequenced in a study of OX40 agonist ivuxolimab in advanced cancers. Clones were read by immunoSEQ multiplex PCR, and TCRdb kept only the in-frame ones, dropping some. The table includes 50,000 to 65,000 clones, approximately 90% detected once. The starting material was CD4+ or CD8+ T cells sorted from blood, obtained in a trial of the OX40 agonist ivuxolimab. These receptors originate from an adult with an advanced solid tumor such as melanoma, head and neck, liver or kidney cancer. Each CDR3 is given with its conserved first and last residue. The D gene is left open where the match is weak. Where a row states a size, it is once, few, many or the class of an expanded clone; other rows omit it.

v_call	d_call	clone_size	j_call	cdr3_nt	cdr3_aa
TRBV6-5	-	medium-sized	TRBJ1-3	TGTGCCAGCAGATTTGGGGGTAATACTGGAAACACCATATATTTT	CASRFGGNTGNTIYF
TRBV6-5	-	-	TRBJ2-5	TGTGCCAGCAGTTATGGTCAGCCGACCGACCAAGAGACCCAGTACTTC	CASSYGQPTDQETQYF
TRBV11-3	-	-	TRBJ2-3	TGTGCCAGCAGCTTTCCGTCCGATACGCAGTATTTT	CASSFPSDTQYF
TRBV7-9	-	-	TRBJ1-3	TGTGCCAGCAGCTCTTGGACAGACTCTGGAAACACCATATATTTT	CASSSWTDSGNTIYF
TRBV27	-	-	TRBJ2-7	TGTGCCAGCGGGTCAGTCTACGAGCAGTACTTC	CASGSVYEQYF
TRBV5-4	-	-	TRBJ2-3	TGTGCCAGCAGCTTGGATCCGGGCATCGGGACAGATACGCAGTATTTT	CASSLDPGIGTDTQYF
TRBV5-5	-	few	TRBJ2-1	TGTGCCAGCAGCTTGGGGACTACACTATGGGATGAGCAGTTCTTC	CASSLGTTLWDEQFF
TRBV7-9	-	-	TRBJ2-3	TGTGCCAGCAGCTTAATCCGTAGCACAGATACGCAGTATTTT	CASSLIRSTDTQYF
TRBV5-5	-	-	TRBJ1-2	TGTGCCAGCAGCTTTGGACAGGGCTACACCTTC	CASSFGQGYTF
TRBV6-5	TRBD1	-	TRBJ1-2	TGTGCCAGCAGTTACCGGGACAGCCGATATGGCTACACCTTC	CASSYRDSRYGYTF
TRBV5-5	-	-	TRBJ2-3	TGTGCCAGCAGCTTGGCCGAAGGCACAGATACGCAGTATTTT	CASSLAEGTDTQYF
TRBV27	-	once	TRBJ2-1	TGTGCCAGCAGTTTAACCAGGAATGAGCAGTTCTTC	CASSLTRNEQFF
TRBV7-8	-	-	TRBJ1-5	TGTGCCAGCAGCCCGATTTCCGCAATGCCGCCCCAGCATTTT	CASSPISAMPPQHF
TRBV29-1	-	-	TRBJ1-1	TGCAGCGTTCCTGAGGAAGGGAAAGGGCCTACAATGCTCTTT	CSVPEEGKGPTMLF
TRBV19	-	-	TRBJ1-2	TGTGCCAGTAGTATAGGGATGCCCTATGGCTACACCTTC	CASSIGMPYGYTF
TRBV19	-	-	TRBJ2-1	TGTGCCAGTAGTATATCCAATGAGCAGTTCTTC	CASSISNEQFF
TRBV29-1	-	few	TRBJ2-5	TGCAGCGTTGATGACGGGACCCAGTACTTC	CSVDDGTQYF
TRBV6-5	-	-	TRBJ2-3	TGTGCCAGCAGTTACTTGGGAGAGGACTTAACAGATACGCAGTATTTT	CASSYLGEDLTDTQYF
TRBV7-8	TRBD1	-	TRBJ2-1	TGTGCCAGCAGCTTAACAGGGGTAGGATATGAGCAGTTCTTC	CASSLTGVGYEQFF
TRBV4-3	-	-	TRBJ2-7	TGCGCCAGCAGCCAAGAGAGGACAACCTACGAGCAGTACTTC	CASSQERTTYEQYF
TRBV27	-	-	TRBJ1-5	TGTGCCAGCAGTTTACTCGGAACAGTAAGCAATCAGCCCCAGCATTTT	CASSLLGTVSNQPQHF
TRBV18	-	-	TRBJ2-5	TGTGCCAGCTCCCCCAAAGTGGGTGGGCAAGAGACCCAGTACTTC	CASSPKVGGQETQYF
TRBV4-3	TRBD1	once	TRBJ1-2	TGCGCCAGCAGCCAGGTTGACAGGGCGGTAAACTATGGCTACACCTTC	CASSQVDRAVNYGYTF
TRBV11-3	-	-	TRBJ2-7	TGTGCCAGCAGCTTGAACATGGCGGGGGAGCAGTACTTC	CASSLNMAGEQYF
TRBV11-2	-	-	TRBJ1-1	TGTGCCAGCAGCTTAGGAGCGTGGGAGGAAGCTTTCTTT	CASSLGAWEEAFF
TRBV5-4	-	-	TRBJ2-7	TGTGCCAGCAGCTTGTGGAGGGTGGACGAGCAGTACTTC	CASSLWRVDEQYF
TRBV8-2	-	-	TRBJ1-2	TGTGGCAGTGGATCGACGAGAGCAGCGCGACTGACCAGCCAGACCTCTGGCTACACCTTC	CGSGSTRAARLTSQTSGYTF
TRBV4-1	-	-	TRBJ1-2	TGCGCCAGCAGCCAAGATCGGGTTCTGTACTATGGCTACACCTTC	CASSQDRVLYYGYTF
TRBV18	-	-	TRBJ1-2	TGTGCCAGCTCCCTGGCGGACAGTTTTAACTATGGCTACACCTTC	CASSLADSFNYGYTF
TRBV5-8	-	-	TRBJ1-5	TGTGCCAGCAGCTTGGGACAGACCGTCAATCAGCCCCAGCATTTT	CASSLGQTVNQPQHF
TRBV13	TRBD1	-	TRBJ2-7	TGTGCCAGCAGCTCGGGCCGGGATCCGGGACAGGGGACTACCGCCTACGAGCAGTACTTC	CASSSGRDPGQGTTAYEQYF
TRBV27	-	-	TRBJ2-1	TGTGCCAGCAGTTTCCGGGACCAAAACAATGAGCAGTTCTTC	CASSFRDQNNEQFF
TRBV14	TRBD2	-	TRBJ2-1	TGTGCCAGCAGCCACACCGGACTAGCGGGAGGCCTTATTTACAATGAGCAGTTCTTC	CASSHTGLAGGLIYNEQFF
TRBV28	TRBD1	-	TRBJ2-5	TGTGCCAGTTCCACCCGGGACAGGGGGGCAGAGACCCAGTACTTC	CASSTRDRGAETQYF
TRBV27	-	-	TRBJ1-2	TGTGCCAGCAGTCCGCGGGGCACCTCCTATGGCTACACCTTC	CASSPRGTSYGYTF